Following are 15 T cell receptor beta chains from one sample sequenced in a study of blood T cell repertoires in COVID-19. The repertoire was sequenced with immunoSEQ multiplex PCR; TCRdb's copy has only in-frame clones and lacks some. The sample has roughly 100,000 clones; about nine tenths are singletons. Sequenced sample: peripheral blood. The origin of the receptors is a man aged 50 or older with acute or convalescent COVID-19.

The chain carries TRBV7-9 and TRBJ1-1; D uncertain. CDR1 SEHNR and CDR2 FQNEAQ come from the germline V gene (reference sequence). Trimming pared 3 bases from V and 1 base from J, leaving 6 bases between. The CDR3 has 13 amino acids. CDR3: CASSFGGNTEAFF. The CDR3 coding sequence is TGTGCCAGCAGCTTTGGAGGGAACACTGAAGCTTTCTTT. The full variable domain, rest sourced from reference TRBV7-9 and TRBJ1-1, is DTGVSQNPRHKITKRGQNVTFRCDPISEHNRLYWYRQTLGQGPEFLTYFQNEAQLEKSRLLSDRFSAERPKGSFSTLEIQRTEQGDSAMYLCASSFGGNTEAFFGQGTRLTVV.

V usage is TRBV5-1 and J usage is TRBJ2-3, with 7 bases that match TRBD1. V dropped 4 bases and J dropped 4; count of bases not matched to a gene: 6. There are 14 residues in the CDR3. Per germline, CDR1 SGHRS and CDR2 YFSETQ. This CDR3 is CASSPETGPDTQYF. CDR3 in DNA: TGCGCCAGCAGCCCTGAGACAGGGCCAGATACGCAGTATTTT. Drawing the rest from reference TRBV5-1 and TRBJ2-3, the complete variable domain is KAGVTQTPRYLIKTRGQQVTLSCSPISGHRSVSWYQQTPGQGLQFLFEYFSETQRNKGNFPGRFSGRQFSNSRSEMNVSTLELGDSALYLCASSPETGPDTQYFGPGTRLTVL.

This rearrangement joins TRBV6-5 to TRBJ2-6; a possible D gene is TRBD2 (5 bases). This CDR3 is built from 15 residues. Trimming cost V 5 bases and J 1 base, with 9 bases left between them. Germline V lookup: CDR1 MNHEY, CDR2 SVGAGI. CDR3 sequence reads: CASSRGGSGANVLTF. The CDR3 DNA reads TGTGCCAGCAGTCGAGGAGGATCTGGGGCCAACGTCCTGACTTTC.

The J gene is TRBJ2-1, the V gene TRBV6-5, with a weak D call TRBD2 (6 bases). From germline, CDR1 is MNHEY and CDR2 SVGAGI. The V and J ends lost 6 bases and 7 bases respectively, with 13 bases between them. The CDR3 contains 13 residues. CDR3 in DNA: TGTGCCAGCAGAGAGACTAGAAGAAATGAGCAGTTCTTC. Translation: CASRETRRNEQFF.

The chain has TRBV28 and TRBJ2-7; 11 positions agree with TRBD2. CDR1 and CDR2 (germline): MDHEN, SYDVKM. CDR3 length: 14 amino acids. The trim removed 4 bases at V and 3 bases at J, leaving 2 bases unmatched. The chain's CDR3 is CASSSGLADYEQYF. CDR3 in DNA: TGTGCCAGCAGTTCGGGACTAGCGGACTACGAGCAGTACTTC.

The V and J genes are TRBV12-3 or TRBV12-4 and TRBJ2-1; tentatively, D is TRBD1 (6 bases). The CDR3 is made up of 12 amino acids. V lost 7 bases and J 7 bases, leaving 11 bases between the germline ends. CDR3 nucleotide sequence: TGTGCCAGCATGGCCGGGACAAATGAGCAGTTCTTC. Translated, it gives CASMAGTNEQFF.

The chain couples TRBV7-8 to TRBJ2-7; D not certain. CDR1 SGHVS and CDR2 FQNEAQ come from the germline V gene. The V end lost 2 bases, the J end lost 4 bases, and 9 bases lay between the germline ends. This CDR3 is built from 13 residues. This CDR3 is CASSLSREYEQYF. The CDR3 bases are TGTGCCAGCAGCTTATCGCGAGAATACGAGCAGTACTTC. The entire variable domain, with the rest obtained from reference TRBV7-8 and TRBJ2-7, is as follows: GAGVSQSPRYKVAKRGQDVALRCDPISGHVSLFWYQQALGQGPEFLTYFQNEAQLDKSGLPSDRFFAERPEGSVSTLKIQRTQQEDSAVYLCASSLSREYEQYFGPGTRLTVT.

The V gene is TRBV5-6, the J gene TRBJ2-1; D perhaps matches TRBD1 (7 bases). V was pared by 2 bases and J by 4 bases, with 13 bases between. This CDR3 has 15 amino acids. The germline gives CDR1 SGHDT, CDR2 YYEEEE. CDR3 protein: CASSFRGVRYNEQFF. CDR3 DNA: TGTGCCAGCAGCTTCAGGGGGGTTCGGTACAATGAGCAGTTCTTC.

The genes are TRBV11-2 and TRBJ2-3, with a possible D match to TRBD2 (5 bases). Per germline, CDR1 SGHAT and CDR2 FQNNGV. The CDR3 extends over 13 amino acids. The ends were cut back, 7 bases at V and 2 bases at J, with 10 bases in the middle. The CDR3 DNA follows: TGTGCCAGCATAGGGCGGGTCACAGATACGCAGTATTTT. It encodes CASIGRVTDTQYF.

The chain joins TRBV11-1 to TRBJ1-1; maybe TRBD1 (6 bases). Germline V gives CDR1 SGHAT, CDR2 FQDESV (reference sequence). Trimming took off 5 bases at V and 10 bases at J, with 14 bases between the two ends. There are 12 residues in the CDR3. The CDR3 spells CASSNPTGRAFF. The CDR3 DNA is TGTGCCAGCAGCAATCCAACAGGGAGAGCTTTCTTT.

This clone was found once. This chain joins TRBV19 and TRBJ1-1; 9 nucleotides line up with TRBD1. V dropped 5 bases and J dropped 11; count of bases not matched to a gene: 9. The CDR3 totals 13 residues. Germline V gene sequence: CDR1 LNHDA, CDR2 SQIVND (reference sequence). The CDR3 sequence is CASSDGTGSDAFF. CDR3 sequence (DNA): TGTGCCAGTAGTGACGGGACAGGGAGCGACGCTTTCTTT.

The chain links TRBV11-3 to TRBJ2-3; 14 nucleotides agree with TRBD2. Germline V CDR1 and CDR2: SGHNT, YENEEA. The CDR3 covers 16 residues. With 5 bases clipped from V and 4 bases from J, the junction kept 5 bases outside the gene matches. CDR3 coding DNA: TGTGCCAGCAGCGACGGGACTAGCGGGAGCTCAGATACGCAGTATTTT. Protein: CASSDGTSGSSDTQYF.

This clone was counted once. The chain recombines TRBV11-3 with TRBJ2-7; perhaps TRBD2 as D (6 bases). Trimming left V 5 bases short and J 6 bases short, with 17 bases between. The CDR3 sequence is 14 residues long. Germline CDR1 SGHNT, CDR2 YENEEA. CDR3 nucleotide sequence: TGTGCCAGCAGCCCGCTTACGGGAGTAGGCGAGCAGTACTTC. Its protein is CASSPLTGVGEQYF.

The chain employs TRBV6-5 and TRBJ1-6; 7 nucleotides line up with TRBD1. This CDR3 has 15 amino acids. Losses at the gene ends were 5 bases for V and 3 bases for J; bases not matched to a gene: 4. Germline V CDR1 and CDR2: MNHEY, SVGAGI. The CDR3 is CASSMDRIYNSPLHF. The CDR3 region has the DNA TGTGCCAGCAGTATGGACAGGATCTATAATTCACCCCTCCACTTT.

In its sample, this clone was seen once. This rearrangement joins TRBV28 to TRBJ2-7; 9 nucleotides line up with TRBD1. This CDR3 spans 14 amino acids. CDR1 and CDR2 from the germline V gene are MDHEN and SYDVKM. V lost 3 bases and J lost 3; bases outside the gene matches: 3. CDR3 DNA sequence: TGTGCCAGCAGTTTTACAGGGGGCGACTACGAGCAGTACTTC. As protein: CASSFTGGDYEQYF.